The source of this T cell receptor beta chain is a study of cytomegalovirus exposure and HLA in healthy donors. Study context: The 110 or so validation repertoires used a platform that matched the one used for the 600 to 700 first-cohort repertoires, as a later analysis reported. The study's findings and limits: According to reports, the classifier identified cytomegalovirus status with high specificity and sensitivity. The tendency of first-cohort TCR clusters to co-occur in the 100 to 150 validation repertoires emerged from a later analysis.

Some clones are missing from TCRdb's copy, which holds only in-frame ones; the method was immunoSEQ multiplex PCR. The data contain about 130,000 clones, 89% of them singletons. The donors were part of the validation cohort of 95 to 150 subjects. That cohort was separate from the first cohort, which comprised some 670 subjects. This CDR3 comprises 20 residues. CDR1 and CDR2 from the germline V gene are SNHLY and FYNNEI. V was cut by 5 bases and J by 4 bases, with 29 bases left in between. A remark on this clone: The antigen remains undetermined.

The clonotype was recovered from a woman under 30 in good health and CMV-seronegative. Input material: PBMCs. The V gene is TRBV2, the J gene TRBJ1-4; no firm D call. DNA for the CDR3: TGTGCCAGCAGTCTCGAGGAAGGGAAGTCGGGCCGGGGTGGTAATGAAAAACTGTTTTTT. Encoded protein: CASSLEEGKSGRGGNEKLFF.